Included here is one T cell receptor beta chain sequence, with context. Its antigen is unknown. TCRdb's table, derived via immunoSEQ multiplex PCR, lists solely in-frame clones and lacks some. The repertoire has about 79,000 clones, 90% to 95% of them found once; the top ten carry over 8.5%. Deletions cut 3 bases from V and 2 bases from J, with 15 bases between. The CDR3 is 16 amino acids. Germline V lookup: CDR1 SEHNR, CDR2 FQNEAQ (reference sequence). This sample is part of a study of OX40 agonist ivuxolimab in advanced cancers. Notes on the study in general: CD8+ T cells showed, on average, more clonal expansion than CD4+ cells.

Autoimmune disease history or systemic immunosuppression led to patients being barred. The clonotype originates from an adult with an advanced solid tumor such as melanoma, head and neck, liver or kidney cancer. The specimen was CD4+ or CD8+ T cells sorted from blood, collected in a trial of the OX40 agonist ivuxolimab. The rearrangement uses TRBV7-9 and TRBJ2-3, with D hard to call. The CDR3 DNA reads TGTGCCAGCAGCTTTCAGGACGCGGATATCACAGATACGCAGTATTTT. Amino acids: CASSFQDADITDTQYF. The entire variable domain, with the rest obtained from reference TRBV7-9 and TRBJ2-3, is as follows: DTGVSQNPRHKITKRGQNVTFRCDPISEHNRLYWYRQTLGQGPEFLTYFQNEAQLEKSRLLSDRFSAERPKGSFSTLEIQRTEQGDSAMYLCASSFQDADITDTQYFGPGTRLTVL.